Detailed here is one TCR beta chain. Antigen unknown. The CDR3 covers 14 residues. Germline V gene sequence: CDR1 MNHEY, CDR2 SVGAGI. V gave up 3 bases and J gave up 4 bases, with 12 bases separating them. Treg sorting used a CD4+CD25+CD127-/low gate. After constant-region reverse-primer amplification, full-length variable regions underwent semi-nested PCR with Nested Universal Primer A. In TCRdb, the 5' RACE reads were re-called with MiXCR into one record per CDR3 protein. The table shows approximately 9,600 distinct CDR3 sequences, with less than 60% occurring only once. Study-wide points: Whole repertoires were not studied in the larger cohort, only one V-J beta rearrangement. Tumor-infiltrating Treg TCR alpha and beta sequences overlapped most with tumor naive CD4+ T cells, then blood naive.

The genes are TRBV6-5 and TRBJ1-1; D remains unclear. Sequencing input: Tregs sorted from a lymph node. The source of this sequence is a female donor with breast cancer. CDR3 loop: CASSYKGLGTEAFF. The CDR3 DNA reads TGTGCCAGCAGTTATAAAGGGTTAGGCACTGAAGCTTTCTTT.